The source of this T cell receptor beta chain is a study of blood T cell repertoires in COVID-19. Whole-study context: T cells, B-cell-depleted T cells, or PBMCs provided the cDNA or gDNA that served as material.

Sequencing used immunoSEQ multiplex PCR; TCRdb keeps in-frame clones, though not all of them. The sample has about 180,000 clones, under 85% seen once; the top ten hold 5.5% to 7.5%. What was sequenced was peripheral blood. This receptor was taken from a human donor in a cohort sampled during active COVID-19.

CDR3 in DNA: TGTGCCAGTAGTATTGCGACAGTGAACACTGAAGCTTTCTTT. Translating it yields CASSIATVNTEAFF. The genes are TRBV19 and TRBJ1-1, with a possible D match to TRBD1 (5 bases). V lost 3 bases to trimming and J lost 0 bases, with 8 bases between them. The CDR3 runs to 14 residues. The germline V gene encodes CDR1 LNHDA and CDR2 SQIVND (reference sequence).